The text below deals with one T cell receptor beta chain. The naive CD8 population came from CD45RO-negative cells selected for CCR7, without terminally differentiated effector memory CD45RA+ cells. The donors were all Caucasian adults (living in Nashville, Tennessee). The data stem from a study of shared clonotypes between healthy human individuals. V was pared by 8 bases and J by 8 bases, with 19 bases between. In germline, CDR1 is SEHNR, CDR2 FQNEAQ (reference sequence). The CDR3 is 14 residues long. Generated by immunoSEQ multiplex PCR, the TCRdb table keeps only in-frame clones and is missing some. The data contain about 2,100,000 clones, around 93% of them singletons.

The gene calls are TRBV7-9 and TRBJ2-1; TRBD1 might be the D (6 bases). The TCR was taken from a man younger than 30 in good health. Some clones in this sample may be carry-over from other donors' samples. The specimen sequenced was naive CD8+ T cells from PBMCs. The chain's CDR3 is CASSQGRGTDEQFF. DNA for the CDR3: TGTGCCAGCTCGCAGGGCAGGGGTACAGATGAGCAGTTCTTC.